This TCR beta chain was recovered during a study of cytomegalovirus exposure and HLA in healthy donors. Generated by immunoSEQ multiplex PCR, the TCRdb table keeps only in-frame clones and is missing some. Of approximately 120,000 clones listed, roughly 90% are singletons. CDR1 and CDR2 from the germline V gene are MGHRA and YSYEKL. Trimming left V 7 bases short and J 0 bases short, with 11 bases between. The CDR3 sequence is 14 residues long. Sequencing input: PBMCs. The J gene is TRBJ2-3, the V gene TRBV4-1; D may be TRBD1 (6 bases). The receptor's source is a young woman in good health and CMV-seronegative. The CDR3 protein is CASTKQGSTDTQYF. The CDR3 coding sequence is TGCGCCAGCACCAAACAGGGAAGCACAGATACGCAGTATTTT.